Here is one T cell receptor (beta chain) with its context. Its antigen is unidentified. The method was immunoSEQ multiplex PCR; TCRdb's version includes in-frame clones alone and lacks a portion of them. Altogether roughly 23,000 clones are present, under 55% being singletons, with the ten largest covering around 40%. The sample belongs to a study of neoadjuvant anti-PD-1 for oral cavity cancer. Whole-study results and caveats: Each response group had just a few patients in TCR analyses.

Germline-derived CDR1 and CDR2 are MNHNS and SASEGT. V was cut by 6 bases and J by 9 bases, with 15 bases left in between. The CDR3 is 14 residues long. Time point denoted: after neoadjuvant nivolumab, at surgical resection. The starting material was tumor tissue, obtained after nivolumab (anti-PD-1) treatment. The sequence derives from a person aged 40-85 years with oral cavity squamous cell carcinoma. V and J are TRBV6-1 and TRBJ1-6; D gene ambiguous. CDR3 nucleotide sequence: TGTGCCAGCAGCCCAATCCTCAAGGGTTCACCCCTCCACTTT. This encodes CASSPILKGSPLHF.